The following is a T cell receptor (beta chain) sequence with its context. Its antigen is still unknown. Nothing much larger sits one base from this clone, and base qualities are not available. The donors were healthy, HIV-negative adults who had no recently reported acute infections or vaccinations. Every donor was a Caucasian adult living in Nashville, Tennessee, USA. CD4+ T cells were enriched through magnetic negative selection, after which naive cells were positively selected on CD45RA and the remaining negative fraction served as the memory subset. After blood collection by leukapheresis, PBMCs were isolated using Ficoll-Histopaque density gradient centrifugation and then cryopreserved in the vapor phase of liquid nitrogen. Analytical flow cytometry was used to check the purity and quantity of each magnetically sorted T cell population. From each sorted fraction, genomic DNA was isolated and quantified by UV absorbance on a Nanodrop 2000c.

These data come from a study of shared clonotypes between healthy human individuals (dated by TCRdb to between 2020 and 2021). General notes on the study: The cohort included a few men and a couple of women between 18 and 49 years of age. Per donor, three plates each were used for CD4 naive and CD4 memory, two for CD8 naive, and one for CD8 memory. The study deeply sequenced blood TCR repertoires of five healthy adults to estimate repertoire size and the extent of clonotype sharing between individuals. To increase sequencing depth and limit assay-specific biases, different laboratories used diverse techniques to prepare libraries and sequence TCR repertoires. Each donor's leukapheresis produced roughly between about 0.8 and 10 billion PBMCs. Study-level results and caveats: Sharing across four donors was observed for roughly 5% of naive CD4, 3% to 3.5% of naive CD8, over 2% of memory CD4, and approximately 0.41% of memory CD8 clonotypes. Even with the large sequencing depth, rarefaction of the sorted-subset datasets indicated that sequencing was incomplete. Clonotypes shared by all four sorted-subset donors showed higher generation probabilities than non-shared clonotypes. Because the study included a small number of donors, the genetic and exposure-history diversity represented was limited. Based on pairwise subsampling, the degree of clonotype sharing among donors was expected to be affected by sequencing depth. Only blood was sampled, and tissue TCR repertoires likely differ from those in blood. Naive subsets generally had larger estimated clonotype richness than memory subsets did.

Using the deep immunoSEQ assay, TCR CDR3 regions were amplified from genomic DNA by multiplex PCR. For each cell subset, the extracted genomic DNA was distributed evenly across all wells of several immunoSEQ 96-well plates, and each plate served as one replicate. For sorted subsets, each replicate PCR was loaded with around 200 ng genomic DNA, equivalent to 30,000 or so T cell genomes. Purified libraries were measured with a Qubit 3.0 fluorometer, size-checked on a Bioanalyzer 2100, and measured again with the KAPA Library Quantification kit. Every immunoSEQ 96-well plate was sequenced on a separate single-read 150-cycle Illumina NextSeq 550 flow cell. The study's processing was this. Because the immunoSEQ output included only junctional sequences and no quality scores, the filtering could not be the same as the filtering used for full-length reads. To assign V/J genes and CDR3, sequences were annotated using PyIR, a Python wrapper for IgBLAST v1.9, with IMGT germline references. Any read was removed if the V/J assignment was weak (E-value above 1e-6), the CDR3 was missing, or the read contained stop codons, out-of-frame junctions, or ambiguous translated residues. V3J clonotypes were defined as sequences sharing an identical inferred V gene, J gene, and CDR3 amino acid sequence. Percentage overlap between repertoires was calculated by dividing the number of shared unique clonotypes by the size of the smaller repertoire. Richness of each repertoire was evaluated using RTK rarefaction, the Chao1 estimator, and Recon v2.1 estimates of unobserved clonotypes. Generation probabilities for all TCRbeta clonotypes obtained by the gDNA method from a handful of donors were computed using OLGA. This immuneACCESS table, as held by TCRdb, lists in-frame sequences with V and J called but not all clones. Of the missing ones, under half trace to an unresolved V gene in checked studies; the others have no known cause. Clonal size and the V and J genes are those of that table, whereas D and trimming came from the DNA. Counted in this sample were about 670,000 clones; 72% of them appeared once. 1.5% to 2% of the sample is in the top ten clones.

The V and J ends are trimmed by 0 bases and 9 bases, leaving 11 bases between them. The CDR3 spans 12 residues, from the cysteine through the phenylalanine. CDR3 DNA only is kept here, 36 bases in frame from base 1. As encoded in the germline V gene, CDR1 is SQVTM while CDR2 is ANQGSEA. The chain is made from TRBV29-1 and TRBJ2-5; TRBD2 is perhaps the D gene, given 5 matching bases. This TCR came from a woman aged 25 to 45 in good health. Source material: memory CD4+ T cells sorted from blood. The cell subset or site tag for this specimen amounts to: CD45RA-negative fraction. CDR3 loop: CSVEDDTRAQYF. The sequence in DNA is TGCAGCGTTGAAGATGATACGCGGGCCCAGTACTTC. When the CDR3 is completed using the reference TRBV29-1 and TRBJ2-5 genes on either side, the full variable domain is SAVISQKPSRDICQRGTSLTIQCQVDSQVTMMFWYRQQPGQSLTLIATANQGSEATYESGFVIDKFPISRPNLTFSTLTVSNMSPEDSSIYLCSVEDDTRAQYFGPGTRLLVL.